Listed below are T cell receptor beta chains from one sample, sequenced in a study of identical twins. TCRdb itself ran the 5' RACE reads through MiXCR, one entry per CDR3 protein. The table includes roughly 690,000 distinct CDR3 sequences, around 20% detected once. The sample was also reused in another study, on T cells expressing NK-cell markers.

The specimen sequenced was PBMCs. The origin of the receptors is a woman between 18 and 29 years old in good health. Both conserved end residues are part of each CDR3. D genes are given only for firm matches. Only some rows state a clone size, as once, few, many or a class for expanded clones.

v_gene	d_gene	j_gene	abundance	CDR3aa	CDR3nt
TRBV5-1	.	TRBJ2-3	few	CASQSLRGTDTQYF	TGCGCCTCTCAGTCGTTGAGGGGCACAGATACGCAGTATTTT
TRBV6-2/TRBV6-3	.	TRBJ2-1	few	CASSYSSRGTNEQFF	TGTGCCAGCAGTTACTCGAGTCGGGGTACGAATGAGCAGTTCTTC
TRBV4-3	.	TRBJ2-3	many	CASSPLLGDTQYF	TGCGCCAGCAGCCCCCTGCTCGGGGATACGCAGTATTTT
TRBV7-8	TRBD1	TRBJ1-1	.	CASSSRWTGRTEAFF	TGTGCCAGCAGCTCGAGATGGACAGGGAGGACTGAAGCTTTCTTT
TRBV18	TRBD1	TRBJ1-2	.	CASSPERDRAFYGYTF	TGTGCCAGCTCACCCGAAAGGGACAGGGCATTCTATGGCTACACCTTC
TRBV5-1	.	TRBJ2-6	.	CASSSEKPGANVLTF	TGCGCCAGCAGTTCAGAGAAGCCTGGGGCCAACGTCCTGACTTTC
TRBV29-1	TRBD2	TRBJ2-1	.	CSVEAGLAASYNEQFF	TGCAGCGTTGAAGCAGGACTAGCGGCCTCCTACAATGAGCAGTTCTTC
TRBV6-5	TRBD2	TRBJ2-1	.	CASSSAGLAGTSSYNEQFF	TGTGCCAGCAGTTCCGCGGGCCTAGCGGGGACGAGCTCCTACAATGAGCAGTTCTTC
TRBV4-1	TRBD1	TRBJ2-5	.	CASSQPDRAVTQYF	TGCGCCAGCAGCCAACCGGACAGGGCTGTGACCCAGTACTTC
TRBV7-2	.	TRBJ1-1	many	CASSLEGGGRQTEAFF	TGTGCCAGCAGCTTAGAAGGGGGGGGCAGACAAACTGAAGCTTTCTTT
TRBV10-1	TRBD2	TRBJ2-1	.	CASSAIAGGPTRSYNEQFF	TGCGCCAGCAGCGCGATAGCGGGAGGGCCGACTCGTTCCTACAATGAGCAGTTCTTC
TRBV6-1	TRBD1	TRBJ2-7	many	CASSAPRTGVYEQYF	TGTGCCAGCAGCGCGCCGAGGACAGGGGTTTACGAGCAGTACTTC
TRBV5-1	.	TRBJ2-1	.	CASSLLASAKIYEQFF	TGCGCCAGCAGCTTGTTGGCTAGCGCGAAAATTTATGAGCAGTTCTTC
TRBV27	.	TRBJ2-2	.	CASSLTQGRGTGELFF	TGTGCCAGCAGTCTTACACAGGGTAGGGGCACCGGGGAGCTGTTTTTT
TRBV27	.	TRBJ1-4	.	CASSLNRKGFNEKLFF	TGTGCCAGCAGTTTAAACCGGAAAGGTTTTAATGAAAAACTGTTTTTT
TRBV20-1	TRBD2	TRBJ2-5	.	CSVTASGRARETQYF	TGCAGTGTAACGGCTAGCGGGAGGGCCCGAGAGACCCAGTACTTC
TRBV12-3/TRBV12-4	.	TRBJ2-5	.	CASNEGIRETQYF	TGTGCCAGCAACGAGGGGATTCGGGAGACCCAGTACTTC
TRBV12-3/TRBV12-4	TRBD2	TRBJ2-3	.	CASTHGGSSGQYF	TGTGCCAGCACCCACGGCGGGAGCTCGGGGCAGTATTTT
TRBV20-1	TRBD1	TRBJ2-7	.	CSAGQGRHEQYF	TGCAGTGCAGGACAGGGCCGGCACGAGCAGTACTTC
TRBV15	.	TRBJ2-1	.	CATSSYIEQFF	TGTGCCACCAGCTCCTACATTGAGCAGTTCTTC
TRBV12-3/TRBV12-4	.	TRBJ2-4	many	CASSLTGAENIQYF	TGTGCCAGCAGTCTCACCGGGGCCGAAAACATTCAGTACTTC
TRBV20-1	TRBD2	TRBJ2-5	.	CSARDYSGGALETQYF	TGCAGTGCTAGAGATTATAGCGGGGGGGCCCTAGAGACCCAGTACTTC
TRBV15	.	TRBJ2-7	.	CATSSGQILYEQYF	TGTGCCACCAGCAGTGGTCAGATCCTATACGAGCAGTACTTC
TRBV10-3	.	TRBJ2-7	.	CAISGRQVGEQYF	TGTGCCATCAGTGGTAGGCAGGTTGGGGAGCAGTACTTC
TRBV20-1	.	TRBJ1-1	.	CSARAPGEYTEAFF	TGCAGTGCTAGAGCCCCCGGGGAATACACTGAAGCTTTCTTT
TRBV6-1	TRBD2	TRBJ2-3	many	CASSHTLPLAGSTDTQYF	TGTGCCAGCAGCCACACCCTCCCACTAGCGGGCAGCACAGATACGCAGTATTTT
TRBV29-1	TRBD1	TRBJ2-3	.	CSVIQGAGTDTQYF	TGCAGCGTTATCCAGGGGGCCGGCACAGATACGCAGTATTTT
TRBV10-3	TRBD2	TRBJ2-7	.	CAISEEASGMYEQYF	TGTGCCATCAGTGAGGAAGCTAGCGGGATGTACGAGCAGTACTTC
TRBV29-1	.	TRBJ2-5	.	CSVEDPDPAREEETQYF	TGCAGCGTTGAAGATCCCGACCCGGCTAGGGAAGAAGAGACCCAGTACTTC
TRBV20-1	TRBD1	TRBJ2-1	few	CSAQDRELWGNEQFF	TGCAGTGCTCAAGACAGGGAATTATGGGGCAATGAGCAGTTCTTC
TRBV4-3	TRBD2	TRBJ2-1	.	CASSQKSSGYNEQFF	TGCGCCAGCAGCCAAAAATCTAGCGGCTACAATGAGCAGTTCTTC
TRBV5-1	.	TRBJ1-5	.	CASSSRAGQPQHF	TGCGCCAGCAGCTCCAGGGCCGGTCAGCCCCAGCATTTT
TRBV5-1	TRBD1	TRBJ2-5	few	CASSPRQGSYQETQYF	TGCGCCAGCAGCCCCCGACAGGGGTCTTACCAAGAGACCCAGTACTTC
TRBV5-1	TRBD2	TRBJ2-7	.	CASSLGTSGSGRGAYEQYF	TGCGCCAGCAGCTTGGGTACTAGCGGGAGTGGAAGGGGGGCCTACGAGCAGTACTTC
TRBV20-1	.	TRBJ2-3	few	CSASFEDTQYF	TGCAGTGCTAGTTTCGAAGATACGCAGTATTTT
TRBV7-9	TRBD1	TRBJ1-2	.	CASSYTGTERGYTF	TGTGCCAGCAGCTATACCGGGACAGAACGGGGCTACACCTTC
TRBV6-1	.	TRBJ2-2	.	CASRSPTGHTGELFF	TGTGCCAGCAGGTCCCCGACGGGACACACCGGGGAGCTGTTTTTT
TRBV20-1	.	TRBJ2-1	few	CSASYRALGQFF	TGCAGTGCTAGCTATAGGGCTCTCGGGCAGTTCTTC
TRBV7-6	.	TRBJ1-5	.	CASSSTGQPQHF	TGTGCCAGCAGCTCTACTGGTCAGCCCCAGCATTTT
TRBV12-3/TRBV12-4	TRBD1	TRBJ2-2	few	CASRQTGTGELFF	TGTGCCAGCAGGCAGACAGGGACCGGGGAGCTGTTTTTT
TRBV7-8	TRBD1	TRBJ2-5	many	CASSLDRGETQYF	TGTGCCAGCAGCCTCGACAGGGGGGAGACCCAGTACTTC
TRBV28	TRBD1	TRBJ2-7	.	CATEGQTSYEQYF	TGTGCCACCGAGGGACAGACGTCCTACGAGCAGTACTTC
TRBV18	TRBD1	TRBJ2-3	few	CASSPIGTGGDTQYF	TGTGCCAGCTCACCCATTGGAACAGGGGGAGATACGCAGTATTTT
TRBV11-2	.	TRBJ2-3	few	CASSPGSIGDTQYF	TGTGCCAGCAGTCCTGGGAGCATTGGGGATACGCAGTATTTT
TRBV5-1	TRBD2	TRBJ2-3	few	CASKQGLAGARDTQYF	TGCGCCAGCAAGCAGGGACTAGCGGGAGCGAGAGATACGCAGTATTTT
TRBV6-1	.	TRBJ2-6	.	CASRMARANVLTF	TGTGCCAGCAGGATGGCTAGGGCCAACGTCCTGACTTTC
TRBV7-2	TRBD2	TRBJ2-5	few	CASSLAGLGGETQYF	TGTGCCAGCAGCTTGGCGGGACTAGGGGGAGAGACCCAGTACTTC
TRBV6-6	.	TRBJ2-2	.	CASNGGVGELFF	TGTGCCAGCAATGGGGGAGTGGGGGAGCTGTTTTTT
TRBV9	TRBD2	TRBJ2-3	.	CASSGGRANRITDTQYF	TGTGCCAGCAGTGGGGGGAGGGCCAACCGAATCACAGATACGCAGTATTTT
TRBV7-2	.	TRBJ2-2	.	CASSPQGLHTGELFF	TGTGCCAGCAGCCCCCAGGGACTCCACACCGGGGAGCTGTTTTTT
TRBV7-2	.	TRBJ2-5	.	CASSLALGVRETQYF	TGTGCCAGCAGCTTAGCGCTGGGGGTTAGGGAGACCCAGTACTTC
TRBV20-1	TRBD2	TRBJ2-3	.	CSAEGRGRGTDTQYF	TGCAGTGCCGAGGGTCGCGGGAGGGGCACAGATACGCAGTATTTT
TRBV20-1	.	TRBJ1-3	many	CSAREQGNAGNTIYF	TGCAGTGCTAGAGAGCAGGGGAATGCGGGAAACACCATATATTTT
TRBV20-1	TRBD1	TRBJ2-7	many	CSALNDRGDEQYF	TGCAGTGCTCTGAACGACAGGGGGGACGAGCAGTACTTC
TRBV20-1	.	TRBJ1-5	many	CSARDGNQPQHF	TGCAGTGCTAGAGACGGAAATCAGCCCCAGCATTTT
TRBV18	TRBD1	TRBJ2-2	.	CASSPYIQKTGQGSAGELFF	TGTGCCAGCTCACCCTATATCCAAAAAACGGGACAGGGAAGCGCCGGGGAGCTGTTTTTT
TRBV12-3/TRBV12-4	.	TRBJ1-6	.	CASSSEGHSPLHF	TGTGCCAGCAGTTCCGAGGGTCATTCACCCCTCCACTTT
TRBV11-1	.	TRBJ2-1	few	CASSLYPVRRGLTYNEQFF	TGTGCCAGCAGCCTCTACCCCGTAAGGCGGGGCCTAACCTACAATGAGCAGTTCTTC
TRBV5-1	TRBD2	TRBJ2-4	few	CASSSTLAGDLNIQYF	TGCGCCAGCAGCTCCACATTAGCGGGAGATTTAAACATTCAGTACTTC
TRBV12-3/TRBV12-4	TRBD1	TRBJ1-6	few	CASSLFGQGRSPLHF	TGTGCCAGCAGTTTGTTCGGACAGGGCCGATCACCCCTCCACTTT